Shown below are 27 T cell receptor beta chains from a single sample sequenced in a study of T cell changes during pregnancy in multiple sclerosis. TCRdb's copy holds only in-frame clones and misses some; the assay was immunoSEQ multiplex PCR. The sample holds tens of thousands of clones, around 92% seen once. The sequenced sample was peripheral blood, obtained after pregnancy. These receptors came from a female donor in good health, enrolled as a control in a pregnancy study.

The sample holds one count of this clone. This chain uses TRBV6-1 with TRBJ1-1, with D possibly TRBD1 on 6 matching bases. V was cut by 7 bases and J by 1 base, with 13 bases left in between. Germline V CDR1 and CDR2: MNHNS, SASEGT. The CDR3 loop spans 14 amino acids. This CDR3 is CASNRDTKNTEAFF. The CDR3 region has the DNA TGTGCCAGCAATAGGGACACGAAGAACACTGAAGCTTTCTTT.

This chain links TRBV15 with TRBJ1-2; 9 bases fit TRBD1. V lost 0 bases to trimming and J lost 5 bases; unmatched junction nucleotides: 7. The CDR3 spans 16 residues. CDR1 is LNHNV, CDR2 YYDKDF, per germline (reference sequence). For the CDR3, the DNA is TGTGCCACCAGCAGAGATCTGGGACAGGGTCAATATGGCTACACCTTC. As protein: CATSRDLGQGQYGYTF. Filled out from reference TRBV15 and TRBJ1-2, the complete variable domain reads DAMVIQNPRYQVTQFGKPVTLSCSQTLNHNVMYWYQQKSSQAPKLLFHYYDKDFNNEADTPDNFQSRRPNTSFCFLDIRSPGLGDTAMYLCATSRDLGQGQYGYTFGSGTRLTVV.

The chain employs TRBV9 and TRBJ1-2; D remains unclear. This CDR3 region has 17 residues. Germline V gives CDR1 SGDLS, CDR2 YYNGEE. The V end was cut by 4 bases, the J end by 1 base, with 20 bases between. The CDR3, as DNA: TGTGCCAGCAGCCAAACCCCCCCTGCAGGACTTAACTATGGCTACACCTTC. Translating gives CASSQTPPAGLNYGYTF.

The CDR3 here is CASSQGLRVDTQYF. CDR3 nucleotide sequence: TGTGCCAGCAGCCAGGGACTACGGGTAGATACGCAGTATTTT. The chain links TRBV11-2 to TRBJ2-3, with 7 bases lining up with TRBD2. With 5 bases clipped from V and 5 bases from J, the junction kept 7 bases outside the gene matches. The CDR3 loop spans 14 amino acids. Germline V gives CDR1 SGHAT, CDR2 FQNNGV.

The gene calls are TRBV7-9 and TRBJ2-7; 9 nucleotides agree with TRBD1. V lost 6 bases to trimming and J lost 4 bases; unmatched junction nucleotides: 10. Germline V gives CDR1 SEHNR, CDR2 FQNEAQ (reference sequence). The length of the CDR3 is 15 residues. In nucleotides, the CDR3 is TGTGCCAGCAGTGCGGCGGGACAGGGCAAGTACGAGCAGTACTTC. Its protein is CASSAAGQGKYEQYF.

This chain connects TRBV9 to TRBJ1-3, with unresolved D. CDR3 size: 14 residues. Germline V gene lookup returns CDR1 SGDLS and CDR2 YYNGEE. V lost 1 base, J lost 0 bases, and 5 bases lay in between. CDR3 in DNA: TGTGCCAGCAGCGTATTGAGCTCTGGAAACACCATATATTTT. Its protein product is CASSVLSSGNTIYF.

CDR3 DNA: TGTGCCAGCAGCCCATCGACAGGGGGCGATCAGCCCCAGCATTTT. This translates into CASSPSTGGDQPQHF. The V gene is TRBV11-2, the J gene TRBJ1-5, with 10 bases lining up with TRBD1. The CDR3 has 15 residues. V lost 5 bases and J lost 5; bases outside the gene matches: 6. Germline V CDR1 and CDR2: SGHAT, FQNNGV.

The V gene is TRBV6-5, the J gene TRBJ1-1; no definite D call. Trimming took 6 bases from V and 3 from J, leaving 14 bases between them. The germline CDR1 and CDR2 sequences are MNHEY and SVGAGI. The CDR3 consists of 14 residues. Here the CDR3 reads CASRPKMRDTEAFF. The CDR3 DNA reads as TGTGCCAGCAGACCGAAAATGCGGGACACTGAAGCTTTCTTT.

The chain carries TRBV5-1 and TRBJ1-1; D possibly corresponds to TRBD1 (6 bases). V lost 0 bases to trimming and J lost 0 bases, with 15 bases between them. Looked up from germline, CDR1 is SGHRS and CDR2 is YFSETQ. The CDR3 runs to 17 residues. CDR3 residues: CASSLAAGADLNTEAFF. The CDR3 DNA reads TGCGCCAGCAGCTTGGCGGCGGGGGCGGACCTGAACACTGAAGCTTTCTTT. The full variable domain, completed using reference TRBV5-1 and TRBJ1-1, is KAGVTQTPRYLIKTRGQQVTLSCSPISGHRSVSWYQQTPGQGLQFLFEYFSETQRNKGNFPGRFSGRQFSNSRSEMNVSTLELGDSALYLCASSLAAGADLNTEAFFGQGTRLTVV.

This chain connects TRBV2 to TRBJ2-1, with 7 positions matching TRBD2. The CDR3 has 17 amino acids. V was pared by 5 bases and J by 0 bases, with 10 bases of the junction left unmatched. Germline V gene lookup returns CDR1 SNHLY and CDR2 FYNNEI. The CDR3 sequence is CASSRISGVSSYNEQFF. CDR3 nucleotide sequence: TGTGCCAGCAGTCGAATAAGCGGGGTGAGCTCCTACAATGAGCAGTTCTTC.

The chain combines TRBV5-1 with TRBJ1-1; maybe TRBD1 (5 bases). Per the germline V gene, CDR1 is SGHRS and CDR2 is YFSETQ. The CDR3 has 15 residues. V was shortened by 2 bases and J by 7 bases, with 18 bases between the two germline ends. The DNA for the CDR3 is TGCGCCAGCAGCTTAGCCTCAGGGCGTCTAGGTGAAGCTTTCTTT. The encoded protein is CASSLASGRLGEAFF.

This sequence joins TRBV7-2 and TRBJ1-2; 8 positions agree with TRBD1. The V and J ends lost 4 bases and 4 bases, in that order; junction bases with no gene match: 8. The germline CDR1 and CDR2 sequences are SGHTA and FQGNSA. The CDR3 loop spans 15 amino acids. For the CDR3, the DNA is TGTGCCAGCAGCTCGTATCAGGGGGCCGCCTATGGCTACACCTTC. Translation: CASSSYQGAAYGYTF.

The genes are TRBV10-2 and TRBJ2-1; 8 nucleotides match TRBD2. The length of the CDR3 is 16 residues. After removal of 6 bases from V and 2 bases from J, the junction contained 9 bases not matched to a gene. CDR1 is WSHSY, CDR2 SAAADI, per germline. In nucleotides, the CDR3 is TGCGCCAGCAGCGACAGAGGACTAGCCACCTACAATGAGCAGTTCTTC. Translating it yields CASSDRGLATYNEQFF.

The rearrangement uses TRBV7-7 and TRBJ1-3, with TRBD1 identical over 7 bases. CDR1 is SSHAT and CDR2 is FNYEAQ in the germline V gene (reference sequence). The CDR3 is 13 residues long. J lost 4 bases, V lost 3 bases, and 0 bases had no gene match. The CDR3 DNA reads as TGTGCCAGCAGCTTGGGACAGGGAAACACCATATATTTT. Translated: CASSLGQGNTIYF.

The chain combines TRBV25-1 with TRBJ1-1; 7 bases are a match to TRBD1. Germline V lookup: CDR1 MGHDK, CDR2 SYGVNS. The J segment lost 3 bases and the V segment lost 0 bases, leaving 7 bases of the junction unmatched. This CDR3 contains 16 residues. CDR3 residues: CASSEYEDRADTEAFF. In nucleotides, the CDR3 is TGTGCCAGCAGTGAATATGAAGACAGGGCTGACACTGAAGCTTTCTTT.

This chain connects TRBV19 to TRBJ2-7, with 10 bases identical to TRBD1. J was trimmed by 6 bases and V by 11 bases; bases with no gene match: 10. This CDR3 comprises 13 residues. CDR1 is LNHDA, CDR2 SQIVND, per germline (reference sequence). The CDR3 nucleotides read TGTGCCGGGGGGGACAGGGGACGTGGCGAGCAGTACTTC. Translating it yields CAGGDRGRGEQYF.

The chain employs TRBV27 and TRBJ1-1; D gene ambiguous. Trimming removed 1 base from V and 1 base from J, with 10 bases in between. Germline V CDR1 and CDR2: MNHEY, SMNVEV (reference sequence). This CDR3 contains 15 residues. CDR3 region: CASSLLAGENTEAFF. As DNA, the CDR3 is TGTGCCAGCAGTTTATTGGCAGGTGAGAACACTGAAGCTTTCTTT.

The chain couples TRBV6-5 to TRBJ1-5; a possible D gene is TRBD1 (5 bases). Germline loops: CDR1 MNHEY, CDR2 SVGAGI. The CDR3 length is 13 residues. The V end lost 8 bases, the J end lost 2 bases, and 10 bases lay between the germline ends. The CDR3 reads CASGRGGNQPQHF. The CDR3 nucleotides read TGTGCCAGCGGGCGGGGGGGCAATCAGCCCCAGCATTTT.

The gene calls are TRBV5-5 and TRBJ2-3; 12 nucleotides line up with TRBD2. Germline assignment: CDR1 SGHKS and CDR2 YYEKEE (reference sequence). The CDR3 extends over 15 amino acids. V dropped 4 bases and J dropped 8; count of bases not matched to a gene: 8. CDR3 region: CASSLASGGAGTQYF. The DNA of the CDR3 is TGTGCCAGCAGCCTAGCTAGCGGGGGGGCCGGTACGCAGTATTTT.

V and J are TRBV6-1 and TRBJ1-1; unclear D gene. The V gene's germline CDR1 is MNHNS and CDR2 SASEGT. The CDR3 covers 14 residues. With 7 bases removed from V and 1 base from J, the gap between germline ends came to 13 bases. As DNA, the CDR3 is TGTGCCAGCACCACACCGGGGAGGAACACTGAAGCTTTCTTT. Its protein is CASTTPGRNTEAFF.

The CDR3 DNA sequence: TGTGCCAGCAGCTTGTTCTCGCAGGGAAACTATGGCTACACCTTC. Translating it yields CASSLFSQGNYGYTF. The chain carries TRBV5-4 and TRBJ1-2; the D gene is possibly TRBD1 (5 bases). Germline values: CDR1 SGHNT, CDR2 YYREEE (reference sequence). Trimming removed 1 base at V and 2 bases at J, with 12 bases between. The CDR3 spans 15 residues. Full variable domain (outside the CDR3, taken from reference TRBV5-4 and TRBJ1-2): ETGVTQSPTHLIKTRGQQVTLRCSSQSGHNTVSWYQQALGQGPQFIFQYYREEENGRGNFPPRFSGLQFPNYSSELNVNALELDDSALYLCASSLFSQGNYGYTFGSGTRLTVV.

The V call is TRBV7-9, the J call TRBJ2-4; 11 bases agree with TRBD2. V lost 5 bases to trimming and J lost 0 bases; unmatched junction nucleotides: 9. Germline loops: CDR1 SEHNR, CDR2 FQNEAQ (reference sequence). The CDR3 is 18 residues long. CDR3: CASSPGTSGNLAKNIQYF. In DNA form, the CDR3 reads TGTGCCAGCAGCCCCGGGACTAGCGGCAATCTAGCCAAAAACATTCAGTACTTC.

The V and J genes are TRBV5-6 and TRBJ2-3, with 10 bases fitting TRBD2. The CDR3 sequence is 15 residues long. J gave up 0 bases and V 3 bases, and 1 base lay outside the gene matches. Germline V lookup: CDR1 SGHDT, CDR2 YYEEEE. CDR3 bases: TGTGCCAGCAGCTCAGCGGGGGGGAGCACAGATACGCAGTATTTT. Amino acid sequence: CASSSAGGSTDTQYF.

The genes are TRBV5-4 and TRBJ1-1, with 9 nucleotides matching TRBD1. The CDR3 totals 14 residues. The V segment lost 2 bases and the J segment 3 bases; nucleotides outside the gene matches: 2. Germline V lookup: CDR1 SGHNT, CDR2 YYREEE (reference sequence). The DNA for the CDR3 is TGTGCCAGCAGCTTCCGGGACAGGGACACTGAAGCTTTCTTT. Its protein product is CASSFRDRDTEAFF.

V usage is TRBV5-4 and J usage is TRBJ2-2; TRBD1 matches 8 bases. Germline V gene lookup returns CDR1 SGHNT and CDR2 YYREEE (reference sequence). V lost 0 bases to trimming and J lost 3 bases; unmatched junction nucleotides: 7. The CDR3 is 17 residues long. This CDR3 reads CASSLVLRGRHTGELFF. In nucleotides, the CDR3 is TGTGCCAGCAGCTTGGTTCTCAGGGGGCGGCACACCGGGGAGCTGTTTTTT. Variable domain in full (rest from reference TRBV5-4 and TRBJ2-2): ETGVTQSPTHLIKTRGQQVTLRCSSQSGHNTVSWYQQALGQGPQFIFQYYREEENGRGNFPPRFSGLQFPNYSSELNVNALELDDSALYLCASSLVLRGRHTGELFFGEGSRLTVL.

The CDR3 loop is CASSIGTSGGPSTDTQYF. The CDR3 DNA follows: TGTGCCAGTAGTATAGGGACTAGCGGGGGGCCATCCACAGATACGCAGTATTTT. The V call is TRBV19, the J call TRBJ2-3, with 14 bases fitting TRBD2. Trimming cost V 1 base and J 2 bases; bases outside gene matches: 5. The CDR3 is 18 residues long. Germline loops: CDR1 LNHDA, CDR2 SQIVND (reference sequence).

The genes are TRBV7-2 and TRBJ2-7, with 9 bases matching TRBD2. The length of the CDR3 is 18 residues. With 0 bases clipped from V and 3 bases from J, the junction kept 12 bases outside the gene matches. The germline CDR1 and CDR2 sequences are SGHTA and FQGNSA. The CDR3 nucleotides are TGTGCCAGCAGCTTAGCGTTGGGCGGGGGGGACCGAAACTACGAGCAGTACTTC. Encoded protein: CASSLALGGGDRNYEQYF.